This T cell receptor (beta chain) was recovered during a study of cytomegalovirus exposure and HLA in healthy donors. V was clipped by 3 bases and J by 1 base, with 15 bases between them. CDR1 is KGHSH, CDR2 LQKENI, per germline. This CDR3 spans 16 amino acids. The method was immunoSEQ multiplex PCR; TCRdb's version includes in-frame clones alone and lacks a portion of them. The profile shows 150,000 to 180,000 clones, about 82% of them singletons. This clone was found once. The antigen is not known. Study-level results: Cytomegalovirus-associated status was assigned to 150 to 200 TCR beta chains. Three chains linked to CMV were shown in vitro to be specific for CMV antigens.

The TCR was taken from a human donor in good health. V and J are TRBV18 and TRBJ1-1; no clear D gene. Sequenced: PBMCs. The CDR3 nucleotides read TGTGCCAGCTCACCTGCGACCGGAGCGGCGAACACTGAAGCTTTCTTT. Amino acids: CASSPATGAANTEAFF.